The 15 T cell receptor beta chains below come from one sample, sequenced in a study of T cells in Graves' hyperthyroidism and ophthalmopathy. Amplification targeted TCR beta CDR3 regions from RNA transcripts. TCR CDR3 regions were first amplified by RT-PCR with HTBI primers. MiXCR was run by TCRdb on the multiplex PCR reads, yielding one entry per CDR3 protein. The sample yields hundreds of thousands of distinct CDR3 sequences, around 16% seen once. Sequenced input: blood. The receptors originated from a woman younger than 30 with Graves' hyperthyroidism.

The CDR3: CASSLVPMNTEAFF. In DNA, the CDR3 is TGTGCCAGCAGCTTGGTTCCGATGAACACTGAAGCTTTCTTT. The rearrangement joins TRBV7-9 to TRBJ1-1; D gene ambiguous. This CDR3 region has 14 residues. CDR1 SEHNR and CDR2 FQNEAQ come from the germline V gene (reference sequence). Deletions cut 3 bases from V and 0 bases from J, with 8 bases between.

Many counts were recorded for this clonotype. The rearrangement links TRBV5-1 to TRBJ2-5, with no clear D. This CDR3 is built from 16 residues. V lost 0 bases, J lost 4 bases, and 16 bases lay in between. Germline V gene data show CDR1 as SGHRS and CDR2 as YFSETQ. In DNA, the CDR3 is TGCGCCAGCAGCTTGGATGTGGAAGGCGACCGAGAGACCCAGTACTTC. It is translated as CASSLDVEGDRETQYF.

This clonotype has at least ten counts. The rearrangement links TRBV6-5 to TRBJ2-3; weak D call: TRBD2 (5 bases). The CDR3 consists of 13 residues. From germline, CDR1 is MNHEY and CDR2 SVGAGI. Between the trimmed V and J ends, which lost 0 bases and 9 bases, there was a span of 10 bases. This CDR3 is CASSYSAWETQYF. DNA for the CDR3: TGTGCCAGCAGTTACTCGGCCTGGGAGACGCAGTATTTT.

This clonotype has at least ten counts. The CDR3 DNA reads TGTGCCAGCAGCTTAGCGGACATCGTCTCTGGAAACACCATATATTTT. Translating it yields CASSLADIVSGNTIYF. This chain connects TRBV7-9 to TRBJ1-3, with a possible D match to TRBD1 (5 bases). Trimming left V 0 bases short and J 0 bases short, with 9 bases between. The CDR3 is made up of 16 amino acids. From germline, CDR1 is SEHNR and CDR2 FQNEAQ (reference sequence).

This clonotype was counted between two and nine times. The chain joins TRBV29-1 to TRBJ1-2; 12 bases are a match to TRBD1. CDR1 is SQVTM, CDR2 ANQGSEA, per germline. The CDR3 has 14 residues. V was pared by 7 bases and J by 4 bases, with 7 bases of the junction left unmatched. The CDR3 here is CSETGTGGCYGYTF. For the CDR3, the DNA is TGCAGCGAGACCGGGACAGGGGGCTGCTATGGCTACACCTTC.

The chain recombines TRBV6-4 with TRBJ2-2, with D perhaps TRBD1 or TRBD2 (5 bases each). The V gene lost 4 bases and the J gene lost 4 bases, with 7 bases spanning the gap. This CDR3 is 13 amino acids long. Looked up from germline, CDR1 is MRHNA and CDR2 is SNTAGT. DNA of the CDR3: TGTGCCAGCAGTGCCGGGACCACCGGGGAGCTGTTTTTT. It encodes CASSAGTTGELFF.

There are many counts of this clonotype. The chain joins TRBV3-1 to TRBJ1-3, with D tentatively TRBD1 (6 bases). The V and J ends lost 4 bases and 0 bases respectively, with 16 bases between them. There are 17 residues in the CDR3. Germline V gene sequence: CDR1 LGHDT, CDR2 YNNKEL (reference sequence). CDR3 sequence (DNA): TGTGCCAGCAGCCGCACAGGGTTGCCCTTCTCTGGAAACACCATATATTTT. Translating it yields CASSRTGLPFSGNTIYF.

The table lists this clonotype with many counts. This sequence joins TRBV5-8 and TRBJ1-5; 9 bases align to TRBD1. The V and J ends lost 6 bases and 5 bases, in that order; junction bases with no gene match: 6. Germline V CDR1 and CDR2: SGHTS, YDEGEE. The CDR3 is 14 amino acids. CDR3 amino acids: CASNLQGADQPQHF. DNA of the CDR3: TGTGCCAGCAATCTACAGGGGGCTGATCAGCCCCAGCATTTT.

The V gene is TRBV20-1, the J gene TRBJ2-7; D remains ambiguous. Trimming shortened V by 0 bases and J by 0 bases, and 9 bases separated the two germline ends. This CDR3 comprises 14 residues. CDR1 and CDR2 (germline): DFQATT, SNEGSKA (reference sequence). CDR3 nucleotides: TGCAGTGCTAGAGACAGGCTTAGCTCCTACGAGCAGTACTTC. This sequence encodes CSARDRLSSYEQYF.

This clonotype was seen ten or more times. The CDR3: CASSPSASGQGAYNYGYTF. The CDR3 nucleotides are TGTGCCAGCAGCCCGTCCGCGTCGGGACAGGGGGCTTATAACTATGGCTACACCTTC. This chain uses TRBV12-3 or TRBV12-4 with TRBJ1-2; TRBD1 matches 12 bases. J lost 1 base, V lost 6 bases, and 15 bases had no gene match. There are 19 residues in the CDR3.

This clonotype showed up many times. J is TRBJ2-1 and V is TRBV7-9; TRBD2 aligns across 8 bases. Germline-derived CDR1 and CDR2 are SEHNR and FQNEAQ (reference sequence). Trimming removed 3 bases from V and 4 bases from J; junction bases left unmatched: 11. The CDR3 length is 17 residues. CDR3 loop: CASSFEGLGNFYNEQFF. In DNA, the CDR3 is TGTGCCAGCAGCTTCGAGGGACTAGGCAACTTTTACAATGAGCAGTTCTTC.

The V and J genes are TRBV19 and TRBJ2-7; D is unclear. There are 13 residues in the CDR3. V lost 5 bases, J lost 2 bases, and 10 bases lay in between. Germline-derived CDR1 and CDR2 are LNHDA and SQIVND (reference sequence). CDR3 loop: CASSYRQAYEQYF. The CDR3 DNA reads as TGTGCCAGTAGTTATAGGCAGGCCTACGAGCAGTACTTC.

This clonotype has a count of ten or more. The V gene is TRBV10-3, the J gene TRBJ2-1, with D perhaps TRBD1 or TRBD2 (5 bases each). The V end was cut by 6 bases, the J end by 3 bases, with 12 bases between. CDR3 size: 14 residues. Germline CDR1 is ENHRY and CDR2 is SYGVKD. The CDR3 nucleotides are TGTGCCATCAGAGACCCGAGGGGCTACAATGAGCAGTTCTTC. This translates into CAIRDPRGYNEQFF.

With respect to this clonotype: This may stem from a read error, because a much larger clone lies one nucleotide away. The chain recombines TRBV11-2 with TRBJ2-7; maybe TRBD2 (6 bases). The CDR3 spans 14 residues. Germline assignment: CDR1 SGHAT and CDR2 FQNNGV. CDR3 sequence reads: CAGSLDHGGREQYF. In DNA form, the CDR3 reads TGTGCCGGCAGCTTAGACCATGGAGGGAGAGAGCAGTACTTC.

The sample holds many counts of this clonotype. The chain uses TRBV7-8 and TRBJ2-7; 9 bases are shared with TRBD1. V gave up 6 bases and J gave up 4 bases; unmatched junction bases: 19. The CDR3 is 18 amino acids. The germline V gene has CDR1 SGHVS and CDR2 FQNEAQ. The CDR3 is CASRSTGGSMYGLYEQYF. The CDR3 coding sequence is TGTGCCAGCAGGTCGACAGGGGGTTCTATGTATGGGTTGTACGAGCAGTACTTC. Drawing the rest from reference TRBV7-8 and TRBJ2-7, the complete variable domain is GAGVSQSPRYKVAKRGQDVALRCDPISGHVSLFWYQQALGQGPEFLTYFQNEAQLDKSGLPSDRFFAERPEGSVSTLKIQRTQQEDSAVYLCASRSTGGSMYGLYEQYFGPGTRLTVT.